One and the same sample provided the 7 T cell receptor beta chains below, sequenced in a study of cytomegalovirus exposure and HLA in healthy donors. The assay was immunoSEQ multiplex PCR, and TCRdb's table has in-frame clones only and misses some. The sample holds 90,000 to 150,000 clones, approximately 87% seen once. Sequencing input: PBMCs. The receptors shown here come from a woman younger than 35 in good health and CMV-seropositive.

This CDR3 reads CASSFRGNEQFF. The CDR3, as DNA: TGTGCCAGCAGCTTTAGGGGAAATGAGCAGTTCTTC. V usage is TRBV11-2 and J usage is TRBJ2-1; D may be TRBD1 (5 bases). There are 12 residues in the CDR3. The germline V gene encodes CDR1 SGHAT and CDR2 FQNNGV. V was cut by 3 bases and J by 7 bases, with 7 bases left in between.

CDR3 coding DNA: TGTGCTAGTGGTTTGACGACAGGGTCAAATGAGCAGTTCTTC. It codes for CASGLTTGSNEQFF. The chain uses TRBV12-5 and TRBJ2-1; 7 bases are shared with TRBD1. The V and J ends lost 2 bases and 7 bases, in that order; junction bases with no gene match: 5. CDR3 length: 14 amino acids. Germline loops: CDR1 LGHNT, CDR2 FRNRAP.

The gene calls are TRBV6-6 and TRBJ1-2; 8 positions match TRBD1. V was pared by 4 bases and J by 8 bases, with 9 bases of the junction left unmatched. Germline V CDR1 and CDR2: MNHNY, SVGAGI (reference sequence). The CDR3 has 14 amino acids. The chain's CDR3 is CASSSGQGFRGYTF. DNA for the CDR3: TGTGCCAGCAGTTCCGGACAGGGATTTAGAGGCTACACCTTC.

The V gene is TRBV18, the J gene TRBJ1-5; D remains ambiguous. The CDR3 extends over 13 amino acids. The V end was cut by 3 bases, the J end by 4 bases, with 7 bases between. Per the germline V gene, CDR1 is KGHSH and CDR2 is LQKENI. The CDR3 spells CASSPATNQPQHF. Written as DNA, the CDR3 is TGTGCCAGCTCACCGGCCACAAATCAGCCCCAGCATTTT.

CDR3 DNA: TGTGCCAGCAGCTTAGGGCCTTTCTCGGGAGGAAACACCATATATTTT. This sequence encodes CASSLGPFSGGNTIYF. V gene TRBV11-3 combines with J gene TRBJ1-3; D unresolved. Germline V CDR1 and CDR2: SGHNT, YENEEA. V lost 1 base, J lost 4 bases, and 14 bases lay in between. This CDR3 comprises 16 residues.

Comments on this clone: An end of the junction differs from the germline gene, which may be a read error. The chain carries TRBV7-7 and TRBJ2-5; D may be TRBD1 (5 bases). Germline V gene sequence: CDR1 SSHAT, CDR2 FNYEAQ (reference sequence). There are 13 residues in the CDR3. The CDR3 DNA sequence: TGTGCTAGCAGCCCCAGGGTGGGCGAGACCCAGTACTTC. Amino acid sequence: CASSPRVGETQYF.

The chain employs TRBV29-1 and TRBJ2-2, with 12 bases matching TRBD1. Trimming took 0 bases from V and 8 from J; bases not matched to a gene: 7. Germline CDR1 and CDR2: SQVTM and ANQGSEA. The CDR3 covers 16 residues. The CDR3 region has the DNA TGCAGCGTTGAAGATATGGGGACAGGGGGCAAAGGGGAGCTGTTTTTT. As protein: CSVEDMGTGGKGELFF.